One T cell receptor (beta chain) is described in this entry. Its antigen is as yet unknown. The CDR3 sequence is 13 residues long. The J segment lost 0 bases and the V segment lost 10 bases, leaving 6 bases of the junction unmatched. CDR1 is MDHEN, CDR2 SYDVKM, per germline. Source study methods: ImmunoSEQ yielded junction-only sequences lacking quality scores, so filtering differed. TCRdb keeps only in-frame clones here, not all; method: immunoSEQ multiplex PCR. The V and J calls and clone size come from that table; D and trimming were worked out from the DNA. The sample has roughly 720,000 clones; 90% are singletons. The source of the sample is a study of shared clonotypes between healthy human individuals. Broader study findings: The naive CD4 repertoires of a few donors were compared, and around 5.1% of clonotypes were shared. Sorted-subset sequencing was shown by rarefaction to be incomplete despite large depth.

The chain uses TRBV28 and TRBJ2-7; 7 bases map to TRBD1. This sequence originates from a young man in good health. Some clones in this sample may be carry-over from other donors' samples. Sequenced: memory CD8+ T cells from PBMCs. Documented subset: CD45RO+ cells pooled with CCR7-negative TemRA cells. In DNA, the CDR3 is TGTGCCACCACGGGACAGATCTCCTACGAGCAGTACTTC. This gives the protein CATTGQISYEQYF.